These 15 T cell receptor beta chains were all obtained from the same sample, sequenced in a study of beta chain features in type 1 diabetes. Findings of the study overall: Shorter TCRB CDR3s, moderately but significantly so, were found in Type 1 diabetes patients in all four CD4+ subsets.

Antigens of these TCRs are unknown. The isolated RNA, all of it, was reverse transcribed, so expressed TCRB transcripts were what got sequenced. Some clones are missing from TCRdb's copy, which holds only in-frame ones; the method was immunoSEQ multiplex PCR. Of 600,000 to 700,000 clones in the sample, roughly 12% were seen once. Sequenced sample: naive CD4+ T cells from blood. These TCRs come from a man under 40 with type 1 diabetes.

The chain uses TRBV7-2 and TRBJ1-6; no reliable D call. In germline, CDR1 is SGHTA, CDR2 FQGNSA. V lost 2 bases to trimming and J lost 2 bases, with 10 bases between them. CDR3 length: 16 residues. The CDR3 reads CASSLSGDTYNSPLHF. In nucleotides, the CDR3 is TGTGCCAGCAGCTTAAGTGGGGATACCTATAATTCACCCCTCCACTTT.

This clone was seen a few times. The chain employs TRBV4-3 and TRBJ2-3; D remains unclear. The V end was cut by 6 bases, the J end by 8 bases, with 18 bases between. The CDR3 has 14 amino acids. The germline V gene has CDR1 LGHNA and CDR2 YSLEER. CDR3 sequence (DNA): TGCGCCAGCAGTTCCCGGGCCCCATCGGGTACGCAGTATTTT. This encodes CASSSRAPSGTQYF.

The table lists this clone with a few counts. The chain couples TRBV4-2 to TRBJ1-4; 8 nucleotides match TRBD1. CDR1 and CDR2 (germline): LGHNA, YNFKEQ. With 0 bases clipped from V and 4 bases from J, the junction kept 4 bases outside the gene matches. The CDR3 sequence is 16 residues long. Here the CDR3 reads CASSQDGTGGNEKLFF. In DNA, the CDR3 is TGTGCCAGCAGCCAAGATGGGACAGGAGGTAATGAAAAACTGTTTTTT.

This clone was observed a few times. This chain uses TRBV28 with TRBJ1-5, with D maybe TRBD1 (5 bases). The V end lost 1 base, the J end lost 7 bases, and 14 bases lay between the germline ends. The CDR3 is 15 amino acids. From germline, CDR1 is MDHEN and CDR2 SYDVKM. The CDR3 region has the DNA TGTGCCAGCAGTTTATTTGGCAGTGAGGGGCAGCCCCAGCATTTT. This codes for CASSLFGSEGQPQHF.

This clone was picked up a small number of times. The chain employs TRBV18 and TRBJ2-1; TRBD1 matches at 9 bases. J was trimmed by 3 bases and V by 2 bases; bases with no gene match: 2. CDR3 length: 15 residues. Germline CDR1 is KGHSH and CDR2 is LQKENI. This chain's CDR3 is CASSPTGGYYNEQFF. The CDR3 region has the DNA TGTGCCAGCTCACCAACAGGGGGCTACTACAATGAGCAGTTCTTC.

The chain joins TRBV7-3 to TRBJ1-1, with D unclear. Trimming stripped 7 bases from V and 1 base from J, with 13 bases between. The CDR3 totals 14 residues. In germline, CDR1 is SGHTA, CDR2 FQGTGA. The CDR3 spells CASTPGPPNTEAFF. In DNA, the CDR3 is TGTGCCAGCACGCCCGGCCCTCCGAACACTGAAGCTTTCTTT.

This clone was seen a handful of times. The J gene is TRBJ2-5, the V gene TRBV7-2; D is possibly TRBD1 or TRBD2 (6 bases each). Per germline, CDR1 SGHTA and CDR2 FQGNSA. The CDR3 covers 16 residues. Trimming removed 1 base from V and 8 bases from J, with 20 bases in between. Here the CDR3 DNA reads TGTGCCAGCAGCTTAGTGGGGGCAAGGGGAGGTATTACCCAGTACTTC. As protein: CASSLVGARGGITQYF. Full variable domain (outside the CDR3, taken from reference TRBV7-2 and TRBJ2-5): GAGVSQSPSNKVTEKGKDVELRCDPISGHTALYWYRQSLGQGLEFLIYFQGNSAPDKSGLPSDRFSAERTGGSVSTLTIQRTQQEDSAVYLCASSLVGARGGITQYFGPGTRLLVL.

This clone was seen only once. At one end, the junction sequence differs from germline, possibly due to a read error. This chain joins TRBV7-9 and TRBJ1-2, with D unclear. The CDR3 covers 13 residues. The germline V gene has CDR1 SEHNR and CDR2 FQNEAQ (reference sequence). CDR3 nucleotide sequence: TGTGCCAGCGGCTTTGGTTCTAACTATGGCTACACCTTC. This sequence encodes CASGFGSNYGYTF. The full variable domain, completed using reference TRBV7-9 and TRBJ1-2, is DTGVSQNPRHKITKRGQNVTFRCDPISEHNRLYWYRQTLGQGPEFLTYFQNEAQLEKSRLLSDRFSAERPKGSFSTLEIQRTEQGDSAMYLCASGFGSNYGYTFGSGTRLTVV.

The chain employs TRBV12-5 and TRBJ1-4; no clear D gene. The CDR3 is 14 amino acids. From germline, CDR1 is LGHNT and CDR2 FRNRAP. Trimming took off 2 bases at V and 4 bases at J, with 8 bases between the two ends. The CDR3 is CASGLLPLNEKLFF. The CDR3 DNA follows: TGTGCTAGTGGTTTGCTACCGCTTAATGAAAAACTGTTTTTT.

The V gene is TRBV7-2, the J gene TRBJ1-4; TRBD1 matches 10 bases. V shed 4 bases, J shed 8 bases, and the junction held 10 bases outside the gene matches. Germline assignment: CDR1 SGHTA and CDR2 FQGNSA. The CDR3 sequence is 16 residues long. The CDR3 protein is CASSSGTGAIGEKLFF. The CDR3 region has the DNA TGTGCCAGCAGCTCAGGGACAGGGGCGATAGGGGAAAAACTGTTTTTT.

The chain links TRBV18 to TRBJ1-4, with a possible D match to TRBD1 (5 bases). The V end lost 5 bases, the J end lost 8 bases, and 12 bases lay between the germline ends. The CDR3 extends over 13 amino acids. CDR1 is KGHSH, CDR2 LQKENI, per germline. The CDR3 bases are TGTGCCAGCTCAACACAGGAGGGGGAAAAACTGTTTTTT. Its translation: CASSTQEGEKLFF. The complete variable domain, with remaining parts taken from reference TRBV18 and TRBJ1-4, reads NAGVMQNPRHLVRRRGQEARLRCSPMKGHSHVYWYRQLPEEGLKFMVYLQKENIIDESGMPKERFSAEFPKEGPSILRIQQVVRGDSAAYFCASSTQEGEKLFFGSGTQLSVL.

This clone has a handful of counts. The chain carries TRBV6-1 and TRBJ2-7, with D possibly matching TRBD1 (6 bases). Trimming pared 6 bases from V and 1 base from J, leaving 10 bases between. Per the germline V gene, CDR1 is MNHNS and CDR2 is SASEGT. This CDR3 is 13 amino acids long. This CDR3 reads CASRQGASYEQYF. The CDR3 DNA is TGTGCCAGCAGACAGGGAGCTTCCTACGAGCAGTACTTC.

This clone was recorded a few times. This sequence joins TRBV10-3 and TRBJ2-5; weak D call: TRBD1 (5 bases). The germline gives CDR1 ENHRY, CDR2 SYGVKD. This CDR3 has 17 residues. Deletions cut 2 bases from V and 2 bases from J, with 18 bases between. The CDR3 loop is CAISEPQRFRDQETQYF. For the CDR3, the DNA is TGTGCCATCAGTGAGCCTCAAAGGTTCAGGGATCAAGAGACCCAGTACTTC.

The table lists this clone with a few counts. The rearrangement links TRBV30 to TRBJ2-5, with 10 positions matching TRBD2. V was clipped by 5 bases and J by 2 bases; unmatched bases: 5. Germline V gene lookup returns CDR1 GTSNPN and CDR2 SVGIG (reference sequence). This CDR3 is 14 amino acids long. The CDR3, as DNA: TGTGCCTGGGTCCCTAGCGGGGGTCAAGAGACCCAGTACTTC. Amino acids: CAWVPSGGQETQYF.

This clone was counted a few times. V is TRBV29-1 and J is TRBJ2-2; 11 bases align to TRBD2. After removal of 7 bases from V and 5 bases from J, the junction contained 12 bases not matched to a gene. The CDR3 is 16 residues long. Germline-derived CDR1 and CDR2 are SQVTM and ANQGSEA. The CDR3: CSAGLPSGGTTGELFF. The CDR3 nucleotides read TGCAGCGCCGGACTTCCTAGCGGGGGGACTACCGGGGAGCTGTTTTTT.